The sequence of this T cell receptor beta chain was determined in a study of blood T cell repertoires in COVID-19. Assay: immunoSEQ multiplex PCR; the TCRdb copy retains only in-frame clones and omits some. Of 100,000 to 150,000 clones listed, about 86% are singletons. The CDR3 covers 15 residues. The junction had 8 bases not matched to a gene; V was cut back by 2 bases and J by 6 bases. Per germline, CDR1 LNHDA and CDR2 SQIVND (reference sequence). The chain recombines TRBV19 with TRBJ1-2; 8 bases are a match to TRBD1. The receptor comes from a woman aged 45-65 years with acute or convalescent COVID-19. Sequencing used peripheral blood. The CDR3 sequence is CASSIKGQGADGYTF. For the CDR3, the DNA is TGTGCCAGTAGTATAAAAGGGCAGGGGGCTGATGGCTACACCTTC.